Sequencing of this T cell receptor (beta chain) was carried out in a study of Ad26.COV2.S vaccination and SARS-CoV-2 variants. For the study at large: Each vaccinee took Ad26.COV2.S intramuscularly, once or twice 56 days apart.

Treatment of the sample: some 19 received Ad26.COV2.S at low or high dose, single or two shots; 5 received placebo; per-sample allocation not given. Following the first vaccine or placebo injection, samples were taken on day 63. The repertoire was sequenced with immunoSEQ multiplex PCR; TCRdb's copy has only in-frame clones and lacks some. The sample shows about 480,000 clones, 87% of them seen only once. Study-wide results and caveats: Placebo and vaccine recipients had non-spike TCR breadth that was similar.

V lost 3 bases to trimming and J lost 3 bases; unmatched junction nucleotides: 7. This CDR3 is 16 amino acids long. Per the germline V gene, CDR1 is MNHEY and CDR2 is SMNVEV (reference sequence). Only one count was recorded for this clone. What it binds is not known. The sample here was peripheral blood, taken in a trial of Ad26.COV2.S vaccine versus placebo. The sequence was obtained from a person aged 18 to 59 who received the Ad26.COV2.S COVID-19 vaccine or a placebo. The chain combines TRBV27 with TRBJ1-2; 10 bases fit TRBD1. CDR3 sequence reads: CASSLVGQGKDYGYTF. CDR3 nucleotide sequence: TGTGCCAGCAGTTTGGTGGGACAGGGGAAAGACTATGGCTACACCTTC.